The 19 T cell receptor beta chains below all came from one sample that was sequenced in a study of blood T cells in healthy people across ages. Primed by a sample-barcoded 5' primer and a J-beta primer mix, a second PCR proceeded for roughly 6 to 12 cycles. TCRdb processed the 5' RACE reads anew with MiXCR; each CDR3 protein has one entry. The table lists about 1.5 million distinct CDR3 sequences, around 42% of them singletons. What was sequenced was blood. These receptors all stem from a woman aged 18-35 years in good health.

The chain is built from TRBV24-1 and TRBJ1-4; possibly TRBD1 for D (5 bases). Germline CDR1 and CDR2: KGHDR and SFDVKD. CDR3 size: 15 residues. Trimming took off 6 bases at V and 5 bases at J, with 15 bases between the two ends. Here the CDR3 DNA reads TGTGCCACCAGTAGTCAAGGACAAGGAAATGAAAAACTGTTTTTT. Translation: CATSSQGQGNEKLFF.

This clonotype came up a few times. V and J are TRBV12-5 and TRBJ2-7; D is undetermined. The V gene's germline CDR1 is LGHNT and CDR2 FRNRAP. The CDR3 is 16 amino acids. The V and J ends lost 0 bases and 3 bases respectively, with 15 bases between them. The CDR3, as DNA: TGTGCTAGTGGTTTGGTATTAAAAGGTCAAATCTACGAGCAGTACTTC. Its translation is CASGLVLKGQIYEQYF.

This clonotype was detected only once. CDR3 region: CATTQAGAGTYEQYF. CDR3 in DNA: TGTGCCACCACACAGGCGGGGGCAGGAACCTACGAGCAGTACTTC. The chain uses TRBV12-3 or TRBV12-4 and TRBJ2-7, with D possibly being TRBD2 (7 bases). The CDR3 is 15 amino acids. Trimming removed 10 bases at V and 2 bases at J, with 21 bases between.

The chain uses TRBV20-1 and TRBJ2-3; D gene ambiguous. Germline CDR1 is DFQATT and CDR2 is SNEGSKA (reference sequence). The CDR3 contains 11 residues. Between the trimmed V and J ends, which lost 8 bases and 3 bases, there was a span of 9 bases. In DNA, the CDR3 is TGCAGTTTAGTTCGGACAGATACGCAGTATTTT. The encoded protein is CSLVRTDTQYF.

A single count supports this clonotype. The junction does not match germline at one end; this may be a read error. V and J are TRBV7-9 and TRBJ2-3; 15 bases agree with TRBD2. Germline lookup yields CDR1 SEHNR and CDR2 FQNEAQ (reference sequence). The CDR3 totals 17 residues. CDR3 DNA sequence: TGTGTCAGCAGCACCGGGACTAGCGGGGGGCCCACAGATACGCAGTATTTT. It is translated as CVSSTGTSGGPTDTQYF.

This rearrangement joins TRBV12-3 or TRBV12-4 to TRBJ2-4, with D hard to call. The CDR3 loop spans 13 amino acids. Trimming pared 7 bases from V and 6 bases from J, leaving 13 bases between. The CDR3 reads CASKPDGTNIQYF. The CDR3 DNA reads TGTGCCAGCAAACCAGATGGTACAAACATTCAGTACTTC.

The rearrangement links TRBV7-8 to TRBJ2-7, with 9 nucleotides matching TRBD2. This CDR3 is 16 amino acids long. V was clipped by 1 base and J by 2 bases; unmatched bases: 6. Germline V gene data show CDR1 as SGHVS and CDR2 as FQNEAQ. DNA of the CDR3: TGTGCCAGCAGCTTAGTAGTAGCGGGAGACCCCTACGAGCAGTACTTC. Its protein product is CASSLVVAGDPYEQYF.

This clonotype was found a few times. The chain has TRBV20-1 and TRBJ2-1; TRBD2 might be the D (6 bases). V was trimmed by 5 bases and J by 4 bases, leaving 18 bases between them. Germline lookup yields CDR1 DFQATT and CDR2 SNEGSKA (reference sequence). The CDR3 totals 15 residues. The CDR3 sequence is CSAPLLGLTYNEQFF. CDR3 bases: TGCAGTGCTCCTCTGTTGGGACTTACGTACAATGAGCAGTTCTTC.

The chain combines TRBV3-1 with TRBJ1-6, with D unresolved. Deletions cut 0 bases from V and 0 bases from J, with 9 bases between. Looked up from germline, CDR1 is LGHDT and CDR2 is YNNKEL (reference sequence). This CDR3 contains 17 residues. The CDR3 sequence is CASSQDRLSSYNSPLHF. The DNA for the CDR3 is TGTGCCAGCAGCCAAGACAGACTGAGCTCCTATAATTCACCCCTCCACTTT.

The rearrangement uses TRBV6-5 and TRBJ2-1; the D gene is possibly TRBD2 (6 bases). Germline V gives CDR1 MNHEY, CDR2 SVGAGI. Between the trimmed V and J ends, which lost 3 bases and 1 base, there was a span of 13 bases. The CDR3 extends over 16 amino acids. Here the CDR3 reads CASSYGDSLSYNEQFF. The DNA for the CDR3 is TGTGCCAGCAGTTATGGGGACTCACTGTCCTACAATGAGCAGTTCTTC.

This clonotype was seen a few times. The chain recombines TRBV27 with TRBJ2-7, with D perhaps being TRBD1 or TRBD2 (6 bases each). The germline gives CDR1 MNHEY, CDR2 SMNVEV (reference sequence). Trimming left V 0 bases short and J 3 bases short, with 15 bases between. CDR3 length equals 16 residues. CDR3 loop: CASSLSGGGLLYEQYF. The CDR3, as DNA: TGTGCCAGCAGTTTATCAGGGGGAGGCCTCCTCTACGAGCAGTACTTC.

This clonotype was detected a few times. This chain joins TRBV20-1 and TRBJ2-1; 7 bases are shared with TRBD2. The germline gives CDR1 DFQATT, CDR2 SNEGSKA (reference sequence). V lost 1 base and J lost 8; bases outside the gene matches: 8. The CDR3 loop spans 14 amino acids. The CDR3 sequence is CSARVGGRVDEQFF. The CDR3, as DNA: TGCAGTGCTAGAGTGGGCGGGAGAGTCGATGAGCAGTTCTTC.

This chain connects TRBV5-1 to TRBJ2-7; 7 bases map to TRBD1. The germline CDR1 and CDR2 sequences are SGHRS and YFSETQ. V lost 0 bases, J lost 2 bases, and 8 bases stayed unmatched. CDR3 length equals 16 residues. The CDR3 loop is CASSLGQGLRTYEQYF. DNA of the CDR3: TGCGCCAGCAGCTTGGGACAGGGTCTGAGGACCTACGAGCAGTACTTC.

The J gene is TRBJ2-5, the V gene TRBV5-1; D is ambiguous. The CDR3 is 15 residues long. V dropped 0 bases and J dropped 4 bases, with 13 bases sitting between them. Germline lookup yields CDR1 SGHRS and CDR2 YFSETQ. CDR3 in amino acids: CASSLAGALLETQYF. CDR3 nucleotide sequence: TGCGCCAGCAGCTTGGCAGGTGCCCTCTTAGAGACCCAGTACTTC.

This chain uses TRBV5-1 with TRBJ1-2; the D is unclear. Germline CDR1 SGHRS, CDR2 YFSETQ. V was cut by 1 base and J by 2 bases, with 9 bases left in between. The CDR3 length is 14 residues. The DNA for the CDR3 is TGCGCCAGCAGCTTGCAATCCGAAAACTATGGCTACACCTTC. It codes for CASSLQSENYGYTF.

This clonotype was observed once. This clone may be a read error of a much larger clone one base away. The V and J genes are TRBV6-1 and TRBJ2-3; 7 bases match TRBD2. J lost 5 bases, V lost 8 bases, and 19 bases had no gene match. Per the germline V gene, CDR1 is MNHNS and CDR2 is SASEGT. The CDR3 spans 17 residues. The CDR3 sequence: CASLAPSIGRYRDTQYF. DNA for the CDR3: TGTGCCAGCTTGGCTCCCTCGATCGGGAGGTACAGAGATACGCAGTATTTT.

This clonotype has only a few counts. V gene TRBV7-2 combines with J gene TRBJ2-4, with TRBD1 as a possible D gene (6 bases). Looked up from germline, CDR1 is SGHTA and CDR2 is FQGNSA. V lost 3 bases, J lost 5 bases, and 11 bases lay in between. The CDR3 has 14 amino acids. Here the CDR3 DNA reads TGTGCCAGCAGCTTTAGGACAGACGAAAACATTCAGTACTTC. Translated: CASSFRTDENIQYF.

This rearrangement joins TRBV25-1 to TRBJ1-4; 9 bases are a match to TRBD1. V lost 6 bases and J lost 5; bases outside the gene matches: 13. The CDR3 sequence is 17 residues long. Germline assignment: CDR1 MGHDK and CDR2 SYGVNS. CDR3 sequence: CASSEEDRGVSNEKLFF. The CDR3 nucleotides are TGTGCCAGCAGCGAGGAGGACAGGGGCGTTTCGAATGAAAAACTGTTTTTT.

This clonotype has a handful of counts. The chain carries TRBV10-3 and TRBJ2-4, with D possibly matching TRBD1 (5 bases). The V end lost 7 bases, the J end lost 13 bases, and 29 bases lay between the germline ends. The CDR3 has 16 amino acids. Germline CDR1 is ENHRY and CDR2 is SYGVKD. In DNA, the CDR3 is TGTGCCATCATCCGCCTCTTAAGCAGGGTGTTCTACGGGCAGTACTTC. This sequence encodes CAIIRLLSRVFYGQYF.